The 31 T cell receptor beta chains reported below all come from one sample, sequenced in a study of T-cell memory formation after mild COVID-19. TCRdb re-derived calls from the 5' RACE reads in MiXCR, one entry per CDR3 protein. The top ten hold about 22% of the sample, which has about 57,000 distinct CDR3 sequences, 12% seen once. Specimen: PBMCs or a T cell subset sorted from them (not recorded which). The receptor set was obtained from a young man who had mild COVID-19 (a few samples of this study predate the infection). Cell type and time point are not known.

Ten or more counts support this clonotype. The chain joins TRBV6-5 to TRBJ2-5, with D perhaps matching TRBD1 (5 bases). V lost 5 bases, J lost 5 bases, and 12 bases lay in between. The CDR3 runs to 13 residues. From germline, CDR1 is MNHEY and CDR2 SVGAGI. As DNA, the CDR3 is TGTGCCAGCAGTCCCATGGGGCTTGAGACCCAGTACTTC. This translates into CASSPMGLETQYF.

This clonotype has ten or more counts. This chain links TRBV20-1 with TRBJ2-7, with 10 bases identical to TRBD2. Per the germline V gene, CDR1 is DFQATT and CDR2 is SNEGSKA (reference sequence). The CDR3 runs to 16 residues. V lost 0 bases to trimming and J lost 1 base; unmatched junction nucleotides: 6. CDR3 sequence reads: CSARDVLAGMSYEQYF. The CDR3 bases are TGCAGTGCTAGAGATGTACTAGCGGGGATGTCCTACGAGCAGTACTTC.

This rearrangement joins TRBV7-9 to TRBJ1-1; TRBD1 agrees at 12 bases. Germline-derived CDR1 and CDR2 are SEHNR and FQNEAQ (reference sequence). Germline trimming cut 2 bases from V and 0 bases from J; bases unmatched to any gene: 10. The CDR3 spans 19 residues. The CDR3 DNA reads as TGTGCCAGCAGCTTACTTGCTCCCCGGGACAGGGGGCTGAACACTGAAGCTTTCTTT. This translates into CASSLLAPRDRGLNTEAFF.

This clonotype was counted many times. The chain combines TRBV5-1 with TRBJ2-1; TRBD1 might be the D (5 bases). Germline loops: CDR1 SGHRS, CDR2 YFSETQ. Deletions cut 0 bases from V and 12 bases from J, with 7 bases between. The CDR3 consists of 11 residues. The DNA of the CDR3 is TGCGCCAGCAGCTTGGAAGGGGCGCAGTTCTTC. It translates to CASSLEGAQFF.

The chain uses TRBV4-3 and TRBJ2-3, with D hard to call. Between the trimmed V and J ends, which lost 1 base and 2 bases, there was a span of 10 bases. Germline V gives CDR1 LGHNA, CDR2 YSLEER. The CDR3 consists of 15 residues. CDR3 sequence: CASSQGSRNTDTQYF. Here the CDR3 DNA reads TGCGCCAGCAGCCAAGGCTCCAGGAACACAGATACGCAGTATTTT.

The chain recombines TRBV4-1 with TRBJ1-5; 9 nucleotides match TRBD1. From germline, CDR1 is MGHRA and CDR2 YSYEKL. The CDR3 is 15 residues long. The ends lost 7 bases at V and 0 bases at J; junction bases unmatched: 4. The CDR3 coding sequence is TGCGCCAGCACCAGGACAGGGGATAGCAATCAGCCCCAGCATTTT. Its protein product is CASTRTGDSNQPQHF.

This clonotype was picked up a small number of times. The CDR3 nucleotides read TGTGCCAGCAGTTTAGAGGGAGGGGAGCAGTACGTC. This translates into CASSLEGGEQYV. This chain links TRBV12-3 or TRBV12-4 with TRBJ2-7; 7 nucleotides agree with TRBD2. The CDR3 has 12 amino acids. After removal of 1 base from V and 7 bases from J, the junction contained 1 base not matched to a gene.

Within the sample, this clonotype is medium-sized (0.01 to 0.1%). The chain combines TRBV15 with TRBJ2-1; 10 positions agree with TRBD2. Germline V CDR1 and CDR2: LNHNV, YYDKDF (reference sequence). The V gene end was trimmed by 1 base and the J gene end by 6 bases; junction bases not matched to a gene: 6. The CDR3 is 16 amino acids. DNA for the CDR3: TGTGCCACCAGCAGAGGGGACACTAGCGGGGCCAATGAGCAGTTCTTC. Its translation: CATSRGDTSGANEQFF.

In its sample, this clonotype was seen many times. This chain uses TRBV6-5 with TRBJ2-7, with 7 bases that match TRBD1. This CDR3 contains 14 residues. The germline CDR1 and CDR2 sequences are MNHEY and SVGAGI. V lost 2 bases and J lost 3; bases outside the gene matches: 4. The CDR3 coding sequence is TGTGCCAGCAGTTACCTGGCAGGGGGCTACGAGCAGTACGTC. Translated, it gives CASSYLAGGYEQYV.

The chain uses TRBV5-1 and TRBJ1-5; perhaps TRBD1 as D (5 bases). Per germline, CDR1 SGHRS and CDR2 YFSETQ. V gave up 2 bases and J gave up 1 base, with 10 bases separating them. CDR3 length: 15 amino acids. CDR3 DNA sequence: TGCGCCAGCAGCTTTACAGGCTCGAGCAATCAGCCCCAGCATTTT. This codes for CASSFTGSSNQPQHF. Full variable domain (missing parts from reference TRBV5-1 and TRBJ1-5): KAGVTQTPRYLIKTRGQQVTLSCSPISGHRSVSWYQQTPGQGLQFLFEYFSETQRNKGNFPGRFSGRQFSNSRSEMNVSTLELGDSALYLCASSFTGSSNQPQHFGDGTRLSIL.

This clonotype came up many times. This rearrangement joins TRBV6-4 to TRBJ2-3; TRBD2 matches at 9 bases. Germline assignment: CDR1 MRHNA and CDR2 SNTAGT. CDR3 length: 15 amino acids. The V gene end was trimmed by 4 bases and the J gene end by 0 bases; junction bases not matched to a gene: 2. CDR3 loop: CASSGGGASTDTQYF. DNA of the CDR3: TGTGCCAGCAGTGGCGGGGGGGCCAGCACAGATACGCAGTATTTT.

This clonotype appeared a few times. The chain joins TRBV6-2 or TRBV6-3 to TRBJ1-2; D unclear. Trimming left V 8 bases short and J 0 bases short, with 19 bases between. The CDR3 runs 16 residues. In germline, CDR1 is MNHEY, CDR2 SVGEGT. CDR3 in amino acids: CASEGVRRSANYGYTF. DNA of the CDR3: TGTGCCAGCGAGGGCGTTCGGAGATCCGCTAACTATGGCTACACCTTC.

This clonotype has at least ten counts. The chain employs TRBV28 and TRBJ2-5, with 14 bases matching TRBD2. V lost 3 bases to trimming and J lost 1 base; unmatched junction nucleotides: 16. Germline-derived CDR1 and CDR2 are MDHEN and SYDVKM. The CDR3 runs to 21 residues. The CDR3 sequence is CASSLGAPGLAGAYLQETQYF. The CDR3, as DNA: TGTGCCAGCAGTTTGGGGGCGCCGGGACTAGCGGGGGCTTACCTCCAAGAGACCCAGTACTTC.

This clonotype was counted a few times. The V and J genes are TRBV5-1 and TRBJ2-5; no clear D gene. Trimming removed 0 bases from V and 1 base from J, with 7 bases in between. CDR3 length equals 14 residues. Germline V gene data show CDR1 as SGHRS and CDR2 as YFSETQ. CDR3 amino acids: CASSLGWTQETQYF. CDR3 DNA sequence: TGCGCCAGCAGCTTGGGGTGGACCCAAGAGACCCAGTACTTC.

To note about this clonotype: Just one base apart from a much larger clone, this may be a read error. The chain has TRBV4-2 and TRBJ2-7; D might be TRBD1 (5 bases). The CDR3 is 13 amino acids. Looked up from germline, CDR1 is LGHNA and CDR2 is YNFKEQ. The V end was cut by 7 bases, the J end by 1 base, with 11 bases between. CDR3 sequence reads: CASIPDTSYEQYF. CDR3 nucleotide sequence: TGTGCCAGCATCCCGGACACATCCTACGAGCAGTACTTC.

This clonotype was counted a few times. CDR3 in amino acids: CASSPQGTGYTF. DNA for the CDR3: TGTGCCAGCAGTCCACAGGGTACCGGCTACACCTTC. The chain couples TRBV6-5 to TRBJ1-2, with D perhaps matching TRBD1 (6 bases). V lost 5 bases, J lost 8 bases, and 12 bases lay in between. Germline-derived CDR1 and CDR2 are MNHEY and SVGAGI. The CDR3 runs 12 residues.

The chain links TRBV18 to TRBJ1-3, with unresolved D. The ends were cut back, 2 bases at V and 0 bases at J, with 8 bases in the middle. The CDR3 runs to 15 residues. The germline CDR1 and CDR2 sequences are KGHSH and LQKENI. The CDR3 DNA is TGTGCCAGCTCACCAGACATGAGCTCTGGAAACACCATATATTTT. The encoded protein is CASSPDMSSGNTIYF.

In its sample, this clonotype was seen many times. The rearrangement links TRBV5-1 to TRBJ1-1, with D perhaps TRBD1 (5 bases). This CDR3 has 14 residues. CDR1 is SGHRS and CDR2 is YFSETQ in the germline V gene. Trimming stripped 5 bases from V and 2 bases from J, with 13 bases between. CDR3: CASSFWDVNTEAFF. The CDR3 nucleotides are TGCGCCAGCAGTTTTTGGGACGTCAACACTGAAGCTTTCTTT.

V gene TRBV4-3 combines with J gene TRBJ2-3; D unresolved. Germline values: CDR1 LGHNA, CDR2 YSLEER. Trimming took 0 bases from V and 5 from J, leaving 6 bases between them. The CDR3 totals 13 residues. CDR3 DNA: TGCGCCAGCAGCCAAGATATAGGAGATACGCAGTATTTT. It yields the protein CASSQDIGDTQYF.

This clonotype was counted a few times. The CDR3 is CASTRSDTQYF. DNA for the CDR3: TGTGCCAGCACGCGTTCAGATACGCAGTATTTT. The rearrangement uses TRBV28 and TRBJ2-3; unclear D gene. Germline CDR1 and CDR2: MDHEN and SYDVKM. The V and J ends lost 7 bases and 4 bases respectively, with 6 bases between them. The CDR3 length is 11 residues.

This clonotype was observed many times. The rearrangement links TRBV4-2 to TRBJ2-5, with D possibly TRBD1 on 6 matching bases. Trimming cost V 1 base and J 5 bases, with 8 bases left between them. Germline V gives CDR1 LGHNA, CDR2 YNFKEQ. The CDR3 totals 13 residues. The CDR3 loop reads CASSQAGVETQYF. CDR3 DNA sequence: TGTGCCAGCAGCCAAGCAGGGGTGGAGACCCAGTACTTC.

There are many counts of this clonotype. V gene TRBV5-1 combines with J gene TRBJ1-3; maybe TRBD1 (5 bases). CDR3 length: 15 amino acids. Per germline, CDR1 SGHRS and CDR2 YFSETQ. Trimming took off 4 bases at V and 0 bases at J, with 11 bases between the two ends. CDR3 sequence: CASSPGTSSGNTIYF. The CDR3 coding sequence is TGCGCCAGCAGCCCAGGGACTTCCTCTGGAAACACCATATATTTT.

The J gene is TRBJ1-1, the V gene TRBV9; D gene ambiguous. Trimming removed 4 bases from V and 3 bases from J, with 10 bases in between. Germline V gives CDR1 SGDLS, CDR2 YYNGEE. This CDR3 spans 13 amino acids. The CDR3 spells CASSPTVHTEAFF. The DNA for the CDR3 is TGTGCCAGCAGCCCAACAGTCCACACTGAAGCTTTCTTT.

The chain combines TRBV11-1 with TRBJ2-2; D is ambiguous. With 5 bases removed from V and 7 bases from J, the gap between germline ends came to 14 bases. This CDR3 is 14 amino acids long. Germline V gives CDR1 SGHAT, CDR2 FQDESV (reference sequence). The CDR3 DNA reads TGTGCCAGCAGCCAAGAAGTCTGGAGCGGGGAGCTGTTTTTT. Translation: CASSQEVWSGELFF.

The CDR3 coding sequence is TGTGCCAGCACCTCGAGGGGGGTCATCACCGGGGAGCTGTTTTTT. It yields the protein CASTSRGVITGELFF. The rearrangement joins TRBV7-8 to TRBJ2-2; the D gene could be TRBD1 or TRBD2 (6 bases each). The CDR3 is 15 residues long. Per the germline V gene, CDR1 is SGHVS and CDR2 is FQNEAQ. V was trimmed by 7 bases and J by 4 bases, leaving 16 bases between them. The full variable domain, in which reference TRBV7-8 and TRBJ2-2 provide the parts outside the CDR3, is GAGVSQSPRYKVAKRGQDVALRCDPISGHVSLFWYQQALGQGPEFLTYFQNEAQLDKSGLPSDRFFAERPEGSVSTLKIQRTQQEDSAVYLCASTSRGVITGELFFGEGSRLTVL.

This clonotype was seen repeatedly, ten times or more. The chain couples TRBV20-1 to TRBJ1-1; 7 bases align to TRBD1. The V gene's germline CDR1 is DFQATT and CDR2 SNEGSKA (reference sequence). CDR3 length: 16 amino acids. J was trimmed by 6 bases and V by 0 bases; bases with no gene match: 13. The CDR3 region is CSARDPEGGRGSEAFF. Written as DNA, the CDR3 is TGCAGTGCTAGAGATCCTGAAGGGGGCCGAGGGTCTGAAGCTTTCTTT.

This chain connects TRBV9 to TRBJ1-6; a weak D match, TRBD1 (5 bases). The CDR3 loop spans 16 amino acids. With 3 bases removed from V and 10 bases from J, the gap between germline ends came to 20 bases. Germline V gives CDR1 SGDLS, CDR2 YYNGEE. The CDR3 DNA reads as TGTGCCAGCAGCGCTGCAACAGGAGGCTCAGGATCACCCCTCCACTTT. This encodes CASSAATGGSGSPLHF.

V is TRBV4-1 and J is TRBJ2-1; no reliable D call. The CDR3 is made up of 15 amino acids. CDR1 is MGHRA, CDR2 YSYEKL, per germline. Trimming cost V 2 bases and J 2 bases, with 10 bases left between them. The CDR3 DNA sequence: TGCGCCAGCAGCCAAAGGGTAGTTGCCTACAATGAGCAGTTCTTC. Residues: CASSQRVVAYNEQFF.

This clonotype appeared many times. The V gene is TRBV6-2 or TRBV6-3, the J gene TRBJ1-1; D is undetermined. Germline V lookup: CDR1 MNHEY, CDR2 SVGEGT. V dropped 8 bases and J dropped 1 base, with 17 bases sitting between them. The CDR3 sequence is 15 residues long. The CDR3 region is CASVEQSSWNTEAFF. Here the CDR3 DNA reads TGTGCCAGCGTTGAGCAGAGCTCATGGAACACTGAAGCTTTCTTT.

This clonotype occurred many times. The V and J genes are TRBV6-6 and TRBJ2-3; 7 bases line up with TRBD1. CDR1 and CDR2 (germline): MNHNY, SVGAGI (reference sequence). CDR3 length equals 14 residues. V lost 9 bases and J lost 2; bases outside the gene matches: 8. The CDR3 DNA sequence: TGTGCCAGTCGACAGGGATTCATCACAGATACGCAGTATTTT. This translates into CASRQGFITDTQYF.

V and J are TRBV11-2 and TRBJ2-3; 9 nucleotides line up with TRBD2. This CDR3 is 16 amino acids long. Per the germline V gene, CDR1 is SGHAT and CDR2 is FQNNGV. The V and J ends lost 2 bases and 2 bases, in that order; junction bases with no gene match: 5. CDR3: CASSLLAGVPTDTQYF. The CDR3 DNA sequence: TGTGCCAGCAGCTTATTAGCGGGGGTCCCCACAGATACGCAGTATTTT.